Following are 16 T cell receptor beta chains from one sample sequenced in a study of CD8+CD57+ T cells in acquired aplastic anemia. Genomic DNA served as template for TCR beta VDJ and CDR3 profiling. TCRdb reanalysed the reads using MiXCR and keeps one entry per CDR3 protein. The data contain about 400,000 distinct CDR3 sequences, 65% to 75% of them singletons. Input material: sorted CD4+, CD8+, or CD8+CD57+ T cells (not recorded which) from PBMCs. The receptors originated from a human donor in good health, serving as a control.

The CDR3 nucleotides read TGTGCCAGCAGCTTAGCCGGGGGGGGGGCTTACAATGACCACTTT. Translating it yields CASSLAGGGAYNDHF. V gene TRBV7-6 combines with J gene TRBJ1-6; TRBD1 might be the D (6 bases). Germline lookup yields CDR1 SGHVS and CDR2 FNYEAQ. The V and J ends lost 0 bases and 18 bases respectively, with 21 bases between them. This CDR3 is built from 15 residues.

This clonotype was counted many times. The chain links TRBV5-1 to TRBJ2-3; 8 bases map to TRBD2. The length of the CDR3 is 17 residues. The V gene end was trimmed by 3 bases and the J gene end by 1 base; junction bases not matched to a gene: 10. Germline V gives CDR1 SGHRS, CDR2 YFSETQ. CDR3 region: CASSWSSGGQGTDTQYF. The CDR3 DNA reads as TGCGCCAGCAGCTGGTCGAGCGGGGGCCAGGGCACAGATACGCAGTATTTT. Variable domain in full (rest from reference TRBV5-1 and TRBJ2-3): KAGVTQTPRYLIKTRGQQVTLSCSPISGHRSVSWYQQTPGQGLQFLFEYFSETQRNKGNFPGRFSGRQFSNSRSEMNVSTLELGDSALYLCASSWSSGGQGTDTQYFGPGTRLTVL.

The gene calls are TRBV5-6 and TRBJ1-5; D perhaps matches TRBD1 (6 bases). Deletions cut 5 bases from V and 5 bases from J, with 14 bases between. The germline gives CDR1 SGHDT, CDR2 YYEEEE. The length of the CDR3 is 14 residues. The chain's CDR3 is CASSVDSWYQPQHF. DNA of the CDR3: TGTGCCAGCAGTGTGGACAGCTGGTATCAGCCCCAGCATTTT.

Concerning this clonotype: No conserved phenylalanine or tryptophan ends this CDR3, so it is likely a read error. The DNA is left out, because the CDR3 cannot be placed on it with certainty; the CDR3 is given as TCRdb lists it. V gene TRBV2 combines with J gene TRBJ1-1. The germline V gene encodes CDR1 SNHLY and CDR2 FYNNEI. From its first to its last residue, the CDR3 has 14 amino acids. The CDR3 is CASTWLHYGYTFGS.

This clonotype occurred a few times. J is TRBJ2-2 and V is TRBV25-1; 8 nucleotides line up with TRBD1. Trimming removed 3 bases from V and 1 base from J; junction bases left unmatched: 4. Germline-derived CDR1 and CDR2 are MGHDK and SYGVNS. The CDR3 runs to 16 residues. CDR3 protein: CASSDSDRGNTGELFF. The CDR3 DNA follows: TGTGCCAGCAGTGATTCAGACAGGGGGAACACCGGGGAGCTGTTTTTT. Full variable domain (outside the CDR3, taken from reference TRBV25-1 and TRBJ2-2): EADIYQTPRYLVIGTGKKITLECSQTMGHDKMYWYQQDPGMELHLIHYSYGVNSTEKGDLSSESTVSRIRTEHFPLTLESARPSHTSQYLCASSDSDRGNTGELFFGEGSRLTVL.

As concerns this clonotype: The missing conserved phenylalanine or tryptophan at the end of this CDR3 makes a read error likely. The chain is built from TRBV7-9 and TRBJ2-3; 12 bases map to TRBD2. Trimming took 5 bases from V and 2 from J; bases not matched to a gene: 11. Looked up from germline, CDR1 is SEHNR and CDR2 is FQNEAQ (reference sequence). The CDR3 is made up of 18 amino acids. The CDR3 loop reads CASSQEALAGGNTDTQYS. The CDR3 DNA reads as TGTGCCAGCAGCCAAGAAGCTCTAGCGGGGGGGAACACAGATACGCAGTATTCT.

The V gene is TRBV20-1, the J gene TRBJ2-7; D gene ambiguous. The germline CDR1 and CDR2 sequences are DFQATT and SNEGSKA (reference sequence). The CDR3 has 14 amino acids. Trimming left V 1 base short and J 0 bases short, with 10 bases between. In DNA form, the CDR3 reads TGCAGTGCTAGAGGGCACCAGAGCTCCTACGAGCAGTACTTC. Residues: CSARGHQSSYEQYF.

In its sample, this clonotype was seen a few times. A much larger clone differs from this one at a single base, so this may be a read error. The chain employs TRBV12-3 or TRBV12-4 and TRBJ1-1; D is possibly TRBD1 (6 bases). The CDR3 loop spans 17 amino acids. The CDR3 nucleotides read TGTGCCAGCAGTTTACTACAAGGACGGACAGTGAACACTGAAGCTCTCTTT. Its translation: CASSLLQGRTVNTEALF.

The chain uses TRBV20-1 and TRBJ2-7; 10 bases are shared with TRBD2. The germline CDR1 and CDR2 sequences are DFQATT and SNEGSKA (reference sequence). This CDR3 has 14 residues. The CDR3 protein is CSAASGGADYEQYF. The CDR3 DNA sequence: TGCAGCGCTGCCAGCGGGGGGGCCGACTACGAGCAGTACTTC.

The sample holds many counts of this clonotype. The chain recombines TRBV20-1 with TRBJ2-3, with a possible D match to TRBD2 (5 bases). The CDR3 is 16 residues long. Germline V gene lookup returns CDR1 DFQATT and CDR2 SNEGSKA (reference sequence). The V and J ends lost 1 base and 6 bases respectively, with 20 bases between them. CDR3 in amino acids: CSARGESGRGPDTQYF. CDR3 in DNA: TGCAGTGCTAGAGGGGAAAGCGGTCGAGGTCCCGATACGCAGTATTTT.

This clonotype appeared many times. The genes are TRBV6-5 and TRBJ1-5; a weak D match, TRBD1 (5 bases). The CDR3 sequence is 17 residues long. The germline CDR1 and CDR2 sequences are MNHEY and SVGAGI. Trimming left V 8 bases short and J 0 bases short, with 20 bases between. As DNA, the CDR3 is TGTGCCAGCTCGCGGGGGACCCGTACGAATAGCAATCAGCCCCAGCATTTT. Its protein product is CASSRGTRTNSNQPQHF.

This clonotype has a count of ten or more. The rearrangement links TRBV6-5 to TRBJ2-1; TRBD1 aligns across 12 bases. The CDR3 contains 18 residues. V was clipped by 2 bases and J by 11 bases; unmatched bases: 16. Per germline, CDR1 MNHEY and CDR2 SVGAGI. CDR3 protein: CASSYTSTGTGGYGKQFF. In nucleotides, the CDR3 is TGTGCCAGCAGTTACACCTCTACCGGGACAGGGGGCTATGGGAAGCAGTTCTTC.

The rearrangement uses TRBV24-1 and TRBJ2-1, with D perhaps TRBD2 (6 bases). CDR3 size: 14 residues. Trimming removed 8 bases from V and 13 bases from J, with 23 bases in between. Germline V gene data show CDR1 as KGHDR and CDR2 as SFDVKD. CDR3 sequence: CATKASGRTNTQFF. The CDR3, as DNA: TGTGCCACCAAAGCAAGCGGGCGGACGAATACCCAGTTCTTC.

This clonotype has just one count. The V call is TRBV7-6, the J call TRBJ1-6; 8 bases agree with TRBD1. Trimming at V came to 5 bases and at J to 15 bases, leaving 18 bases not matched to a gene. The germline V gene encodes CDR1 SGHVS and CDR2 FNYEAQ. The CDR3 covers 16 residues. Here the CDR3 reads CASSRRGLNTEAFLHF. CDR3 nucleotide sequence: TGTGCCAGCAGCCGCAGGGGGCTGAACACTGAAGCTTTCCTCCACTTT.

The CDR3 DNA reads as TGTGCCAGCAGCTTGTGGGGACAGAGTGAAAAACTGTTTTTT. Amino acid sequence: CASSLWGQSEKLFF. The rearrangement links TRBV7-9 to TRBJ1-4; TRBD1 matches 7 bases. V was clipped by 3 bases and J by 7 bases; unmatched bases: 5. Germline values: CDR1 SEHNR, CDR2 FQNEAQ (reference sequence). This CDR3 region has 14 residues.

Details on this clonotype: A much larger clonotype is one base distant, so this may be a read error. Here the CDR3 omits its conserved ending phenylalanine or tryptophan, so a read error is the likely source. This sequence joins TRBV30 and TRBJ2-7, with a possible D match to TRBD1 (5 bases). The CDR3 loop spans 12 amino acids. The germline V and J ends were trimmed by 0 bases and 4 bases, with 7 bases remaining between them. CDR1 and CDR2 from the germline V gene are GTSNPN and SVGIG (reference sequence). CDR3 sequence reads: CAWSVQAYEQYY. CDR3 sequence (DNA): TGTGCCTGGAGTGTACAGGCATACGAGCAGTACTAC.